Below are 27 T cell receptor beta chains sequenced from a single sample in a study of technical replicates of blood from a few donors. Clones were read by immunoSEQ multiplex PCR, and TCRdb kept only the in-frame ones, dropping some. The sample lists approximately 49,000 clones, roughly nine tenths occurring once. Sequenced sample: PBMCs. The receptors were sampled from a human donor in good health. Some clones in this sample may be carry-over from other donors' samples.

This clone was observed many times. The chain uses TRBV6-6 and TRBJ2-3, with 11 bases that match TRBD2. Germline CDR1 and CDR2: MNHNY and SVGAGI (reference sequence). The CDR3 has 16 residues. V lost 6 bases and J lost 6; bases outside the gene matches: 11. This chain's CDR3 is CASRYPTSGEADTQYF. The CDR3 DNA reads as TGTGCCAGCAGGTATCCGACTAGCGGGGAAGCGGATACGCAGTATTTT.

The rearrangement links TRBV19 to TRBJ1-1; TRBD1 is a possible D gene (6 bases). Trimming shortened V by 3 bases and J by 1 base, and 9 bases separated the two germline ends. The CDR3 has 14 residues. The V gene's germline CDR1 is LNHDA and CDR2 SQIVND (reference sequence). The CDR3 sequence: CASSITGKNTEAFF. The CDR3 coding sequence is TGTGCCAGTAGTATCACAGGGAAGAACACTGAAGCTTTCTTT. Looking up the rest from reference TRBV19 and TRBJ1-1 gives the full variable domain: DGGITQSPKYLFRKEGQNVTLSCEQNLNHDAMYWYRQDPGQGLRLIYYSQIVNDFQKGDIAEGYSVSREKKESFPLTVTSAQKNPTAFYLCASSITGKNTEAFFGQGTRLTVV.

The rearrangement uses TRBV7-8 and TRBJ2-7; D not resolved. The V gene lost 5 bases and the J gene lost 7 bases, with 18 bases spanning the gap. The CDR3 extends over 14 amino acids. The germline gives CDR1 SGHVS, CDR2 FQNEAQ. The CDR3 bases are TGTGCCAGCAGCCACGGCCAAAACCGGCGGGAGCAGTACTTC. Translated, it gives CASSHGQNRREQYF.

V usage is TRBV7-9 and J usage is TRBJ2-4, with 12 bases fitting TRBD2. The CDR3 contains 15 residues. After removal of 3 bases from V and 8 bases from J, the junction contained 5 bases not matched to a gene. CDR1 SEHNR and CDR2 FQNEAQ come from the germline V gene (reference sequence). Here the CDR3 reads CASSFQTSGSYIQYF. DNA of the CDR3: TGTGCCAGCAGCTTCCAGACTAGCGGGAGCTACATTCAGTACTTC.

The rearrangement uses TRBV6-5 and TRBJ2-1; TRBD2 matches at 13 bases. Germline V gene sequence: CDR1 MNHEY, CDR2 SVGAGI. The ends lost 3 bases at V and 6 bases at J; junction bases unmatched: 5. This CDR3 has 16 amino acids. This chain's CDR3 is CASSYRGTSGTNEQFF. The CDR3 DNA reads as TGTGCCAGCAGTTATCGCGGGACTAGCGGGACCAATGAGCAGTTCTTC.

The chain carries TRBV29-1 and TRBJ1-1; no clear D. Germline V gives CDR1 SQVTM, CDR2 ANQGSEA. This CDR3 is 13 amino acids long. V lost 6 bases to trimming and J lost 3 bases, with 14 bases between them. CDR3 DNA sequence: TGCAGCGTCCTCTCGGCCCGGGACACTGAAGCTTTCTTT. Translation: CSVLSARDTEAFF.

This clone appeared a single time. V usage is TRBV2 and J usage is TRBJ1-2; 8 bases are a match to TRBD1. V was clipped by 6 bases and J by 2 bases; unmatched bases: 5. The germline V gene has CDR1 SNHLY and CDR2 FYNNEI. There are 14 residues in the CDR3. The CDR3, as DNA: TGTGCCAGCAGAACAGGGGGTTCAAACTATGGCTACACCTTC. This translates into CASRTGGSNYGYTF.

This clone is a singleton in its sample. This chain joins TRBV7-9 and TRBJ1-3; 7 bases line up with TRBD1. The germline V gene has CDR1 SEHNR and CDR2 FQNEAQ (reference sequence). The CDR3 sequence is 18 residues long. The J segment lost 4 bases and the V segment lost 5 bases, leaving 17 bases of the junction unmatched. The CDR3 nucleotides read TGTGCCAGCAGCATATCAACCGGGGTACAGGGGTTCGGAAACACCATATATTTT. Its protein is CASSISTGVQGFGNTIYF.

The chain recombines TRBV7-3 with TRBJ2-2, with TRBD2 as a possible D gene (5 bases). This CDR3 spans 14 amino acids. Germline-derived CDR1 and CDR2 are SGHTA and FQGTGA. The V gene lost 5 bases and the J gene lost 8 bases, with 15 bases spanning the gap. The CDR3 sequence: CASSRERTFGELFF. DNA for the CDR3: TGTGCCAGCAGCAGAGAACGGACTTTTGGGGAGCTGTTTTTT.

The chain recombines TRBV5-8 with TRBJ1-2; D is unresolved. The CDR3 extends over 14 amino acids. Germline CDR1 reads SGHTS; CDR2 reads YDEGEE. Trimming removed 0 bases from V and 3 bases from J, with 9 bases in between. The DNA of the CDR3 is TGTGCCAGCAGCTTGGGCGGGGTAGACTATGGCTACACCTTC. It yields the protein CASSLGGVDYGYTF.

The rearrangement joins TRBV19 to TRBJ1-4; 7 bases align to TRBD1. CDR1 and CDR2 (germline): LNHDA, SQIVND (reference sequence). The CDR3 loop spans 14 amino acids. V gave up 2 bases and J gave up 11 bases; unmatched junction bases: 8. CDR3 sequence: CASSISRGSNKLFF. CDR3 sequence (DNA): TGTGCCAGTAGTATAAGCAGGGGGAGTAACAAACTGTTTTTT.

In DNA form, the CDR3 reads TGTGCCAGCAGCTTAGGCGTACTAGCGGGAAAAGAGACCCAGTACTTC. Amino acids: CASSLGVLAGKETQYF. The rearrangement joins TRBV13 to TRBJ2-5, with 10 bases identical to TRBD2. The CDR3 totals 16 residues. Trimming cost V 0 bases and J 3 bases; bases outside gene matches: 4. Germline V lookup: CDR1 PRHDT, CDR2 FYEKMQ (reference sequence). Together with reference TRBV13 and TRBJ2-5, the CDR3 gives the full variable domain: AAGVIQSPRHLIKEKRETATLKCYPIPRHDTVYWYQQGPGQDPQFLISFYEKMQSDKGSIPDRFSAQQFSDYHSELNMSSLELGDSALYFCASSLGVLAGKETQYFGPGTRLLVL.

The chain couples TRBV7-2 to TRBJ2-5; possibly TRBD2 for D (5 bases). The CDR3 has 17 amino acids. V was shortened by 2 bases and J by 5 bases, with 21 bases between the two germline ends. The germline gives CDR1 SGHTA, CDR2 FQGNSA. The CDR3 protein is CASSLRTGEIYGETQYF. In DNA, the CDR3 is TGTGCCAGCAGCTTACGGACCGGGGAAATCTATGGGGAGACCCAGTACTTC. Combining the CDR3 with reference TRBV7-2 and TRBJ2-5 gives the whole variable domain GAGVSQSPSNKVTEKGKDVELRCDPISGHTALYWYRQSLGQGLEFLIYFQGNSAPDKSGLPSDRFSAERTGGSVSTLTIQRTQQEDSAVYLCASSLRTGEIYGETQYFGPGTRLLVL.

The gene calls are TRBV6-5 and TRBJ2-7, with D possibly TRBD2 on 6 matching bases. The germline V gene has CDR1 MNHEY and CDR2 SVGAGI. The CDR3 is 13 residues long. Trimming left V 6 bases short and J 1 base short, with 10 bases between. The CDR3 sequence is CASSGRESYEQYF. In DNA, the CDR3 is TGTGCCAGCAGCGGCCGGGAGTCCTACGAGCAGTACTTC.

The chain couples TRBV7-9 to TRBJ2-3; 11 bases match TRBD2. V shed 5 bases, J shed 0 bases, and the junction held 4 bases outside the gene matches. The length of the CDR3 is 16 residues. Germline V gives CDR1 SEHNR, CDR2 FQNEAQ (reference sequence). CDR3 protein: CASSVRLAGSTDTQYF. In DNA form, the CDR3 reads TGTGCCAGCAGCGTCCGACTAGCGGGGAGCACAGATACGCAGTATTTT.

This clone occurred many times. This chain connects TRBV7-2 to TRBJ2-3, with D perhaps matching TRBD2 (5 bases). The germline CDR1 and CDR2 sequences are SGHTA and FQGNSA. V gave up 4 bases and J gave up 0 bases, with 8 bases separating them. The CDR3 spans 14 residues. Here the CDR3 reads CASSSGGSTDTQYF. Here the CDR3 DNA reads TGTGCCAGCAGCTCCGGCGGGAGCACAGATACGCAGTATTTT.

This clone counts as medium-sized. CDR3 nucleotide sequence: TGTGCCAGCAGGGACCGGGACAGATTGAATTCACCCCTCCACTTT. As protein: CASRDRDRLNSPLHF. The genes are TRBV6-1 and TRBJ1-6; TRBD1 aligns across 7 bases. J lost 7 bases, V lost 6 bases, and 9 bases had no gene match. This CDR3 region has 15 residues. The germline V gene encodes CDR1 MNHNS and CDR2 SASEGT.

The chain carries TRBV2 and TRBJ2-5, with 7 nucleotides matching TRBD1. Trimming removed 6 bases from V and 2 bases from J; junction bases left unmatched: 9. CDR3 length equals 15 residues. Germline V CDR1 and CDR2: SNHLY, FYNNEI. The CDR3 is CASSPSPGQQETQYF. CDR3 nucleotide sequence: TGTGCCAGCAGCCCTTCCCCGGGACAGCAAGAGACCCAGTACTTC.

The chain links TRBV6-1 to TRBJ1-2; D ambiguous. V lost 6 bases and J 1 base, leaving 12 bases between the germline ends. The CDR3 runs to 14 residues. CDR1 and CDR2 from the germline V gene are MNHNS and SASEGT. Here the CDR3 DNA reads TGTGCCAGCAGCCGTCGGGGAATTAACTATGGCTACACCTTC. Protein: CASSRRGINYGYTF.

The chain is built from TRBV18 and TRBJ2-5; TRBD1 aligns across 10 bases. J lost 0 bases, V lost 3 bases, and 4 bases had no gene match. The CDR3 length is 16 residues. Per the germline V gene, CDR1 is KGHSH and CDR2 is LQKENI. CDR3: CASSPRTGGYQETQYF. The CDR3 DNA reads TGTGCCAGCTCACCTCGGACAGGGGGGTACCAAGAGACCCAGTACTTC.

The chain uses TRBV18 and TRBJ1-5, with 10 bases fitting TRBD1. This CDR3 has 14 amino acids. Germline V gene lookup returns CDR1 KGHSH and CDR2 LQKENI. Losses at the gene ends were 3 bases for V and 7 bases for J; bases not matched to a gene: 3. CDR3 nucleotides: TGTGCCAGCTCACCGGGACAGGGGTACCAGCCCCAGCATTTT. Amino acid sequence: CASSPGQGYQPQHF.

The genes are TRBV4-3 and TRBJ1-2; D unresolved. Germline CDR1 reads LGHNA; CDR2 reads YSLEER. V gave up 0 bases and J gave up 4 bases, with 12 bases separating them. The CDR3 has 15 amino acids. CDR3 bases: TGCGCCAGCAGCCAAGATCCAGAGGGTACCTATGGCTACACCTTC. Its translation is CASSQDPEGTYGYTF.

The chain uses TRBV11-2 and TRBJ2-7, with 11 bases lining up with TRBD2. The V and J ends lost 7 bases and 3 bases, in that order; junction bases with no gene match: 2. The CDR3 length is 13 residues. Germline assignment: CDR1 SGHAT and CDR2 FQNNGV. DNA of the CDR3: TGTGCCAGCAAACTAGCGGGGGTCTACGAGCAGTACTTC. It codes for CASKLAGVYEQYF.

The rearrangement joins TRBV11-2 to TRBJ1-2, with 7 bases matching TRBD1. The CDR3 has 15 amino acids. CDR1 is SGHAT, CDR2 FQNNGV, per germline. V dropped 5 bases and J dropped 6; count of bases not matched to a gene: 12. DNA of the CDR3: TGTGCCAGCAGCCCTATCGGGACAGTCGGTGATGGCTACACCTTC. Translating gives CASSPIGTVGDGYTF.

Only one count was recorded for this clone. This chain links TRBV6-5 with TRBJ2-2; 15 bases line up with TRBD2. This CDR3 is 15 amino acids long. The V gene's germline CDR1 is MNHEY and CDR2 SVGAGI. V trimming: 6 bases; J trimming: 10 bases; junction bases outside the gene matches: 6. The CDR3 nucleotides are TGTGCCAGCAGCCCGGGACTAGCGGGAGGTGAGGAGCTGTTTTTT. It specifies CASSPGLAGGEELFF.

This chain links TRBV10-2 with TRBJ1-1; no reliable D call. The CDR3 is made up of 14 amino acids. With 0 bases removed from V and 5 bases from J, the gap between germline ends came to 10 bases. Germline V lookup: CDR1 WSHSY, CDR2 SAAADI. The CDR3 loop is CASSESKERTEAFF. CDR3 DNA sequence: TGCGCCAGCAGTGAGTCGAAGGAGAGGACTGAAGCTTTCTTT.

The chain joins TRBV2 to TRBJ1-6; TRBD1 matches at 7 bases. The CDR3 runs to 15 residues. CDR1 and CDR2 (germline): SNHLY, FYNNEI. With V trimmed by 6 bases and J by 0 bases, 2 bases remained unmatched. CDR3 DNA: TGTGCCAGCAGCAGGGGGGCCTCCTATAATTCACCCCTCCACTTT. Protein: CASSRGASYNSPLHF.